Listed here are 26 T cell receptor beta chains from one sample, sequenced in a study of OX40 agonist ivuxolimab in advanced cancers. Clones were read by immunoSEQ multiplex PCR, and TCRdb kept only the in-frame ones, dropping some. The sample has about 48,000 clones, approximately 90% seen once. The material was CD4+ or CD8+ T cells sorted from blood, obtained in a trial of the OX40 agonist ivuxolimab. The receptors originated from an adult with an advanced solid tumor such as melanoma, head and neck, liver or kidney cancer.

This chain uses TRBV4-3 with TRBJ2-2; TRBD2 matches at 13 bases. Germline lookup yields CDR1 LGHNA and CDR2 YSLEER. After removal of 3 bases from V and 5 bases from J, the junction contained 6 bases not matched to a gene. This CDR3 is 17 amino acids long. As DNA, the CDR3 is TGCGCCAGCAGCCATGGACTAGCGGGGGACCAAACCGGGGAGCTGTTTTTT. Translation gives CASSHGLAGDQTGELFF.

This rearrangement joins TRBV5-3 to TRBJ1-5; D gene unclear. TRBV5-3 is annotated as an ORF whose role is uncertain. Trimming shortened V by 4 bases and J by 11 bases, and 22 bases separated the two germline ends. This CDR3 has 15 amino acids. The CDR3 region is CARSPWASFGMAQHF. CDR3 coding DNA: TGTGCCAGAAGCCCCTGGGCCTCCTTCGGAATGGCCCAGCATTTT.

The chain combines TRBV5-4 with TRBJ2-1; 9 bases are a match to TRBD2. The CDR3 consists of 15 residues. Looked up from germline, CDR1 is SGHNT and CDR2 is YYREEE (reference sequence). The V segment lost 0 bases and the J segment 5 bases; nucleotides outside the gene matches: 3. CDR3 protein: CASSLERGANNEQFF. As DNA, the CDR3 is TGTGCCAGCAGCTTGGAGCGGGGGGCCAACAATGAGCAGTTCTTC.

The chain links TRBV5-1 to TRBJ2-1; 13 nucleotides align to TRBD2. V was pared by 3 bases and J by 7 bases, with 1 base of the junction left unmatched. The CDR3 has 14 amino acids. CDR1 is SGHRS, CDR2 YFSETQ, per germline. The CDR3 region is CASSSGLAGNEQFF. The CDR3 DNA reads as TGCGCCAGCAGCTCGGGACTAGCGGGGAATGAGCAGTTCTTC. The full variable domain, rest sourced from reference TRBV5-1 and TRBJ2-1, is KAGVTQTPRYLIKTRGQQVTLSCSPISGHRSVSWYQQTPGQGLQFLFEYFSETQRNKGNFPGRFSGRQFSNSRSEMNVSTLELGDSALYLCASSSGLAGNEQFFGPGTRLTVL.

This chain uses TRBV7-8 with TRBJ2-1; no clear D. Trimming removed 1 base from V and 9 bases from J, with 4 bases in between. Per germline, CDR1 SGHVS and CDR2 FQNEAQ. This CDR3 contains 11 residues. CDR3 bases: TGTGCCAGCAGCTTAGATGGTGAGCAGTTCTTC. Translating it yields CASSLDGEQFF.

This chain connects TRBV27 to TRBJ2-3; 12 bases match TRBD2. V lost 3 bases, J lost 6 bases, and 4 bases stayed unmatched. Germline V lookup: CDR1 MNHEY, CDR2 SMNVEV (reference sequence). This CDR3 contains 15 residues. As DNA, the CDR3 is TGTGCCAGCAGTTTCGGCCTAGCGGGGGGGGATACGCAGTATTTT. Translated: CASSFGLAGGDTQYF.

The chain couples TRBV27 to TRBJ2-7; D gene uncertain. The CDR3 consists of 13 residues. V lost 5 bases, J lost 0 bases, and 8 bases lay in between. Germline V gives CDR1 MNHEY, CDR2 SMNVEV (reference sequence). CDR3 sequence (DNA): TGTGCCAGCAGTGGCGGAAACTCCTACGAGCAGTACTTC. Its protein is CASSGGNSYEQYF.

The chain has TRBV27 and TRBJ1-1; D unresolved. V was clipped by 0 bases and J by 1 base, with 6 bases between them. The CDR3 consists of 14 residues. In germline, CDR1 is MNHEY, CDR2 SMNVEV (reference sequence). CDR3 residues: CASSLSSWNTEAFF. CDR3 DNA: TGTGCCAGCAGTTTATCATCGTGGAACACTGAAGCTTTCTTT.

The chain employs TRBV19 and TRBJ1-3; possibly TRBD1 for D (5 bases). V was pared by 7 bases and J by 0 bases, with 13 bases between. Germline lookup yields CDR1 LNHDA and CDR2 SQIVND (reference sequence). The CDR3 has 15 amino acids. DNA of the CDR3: TGTGCCAGTAAATTCGGGACGGACTCTGGAAACACCATATATTTT. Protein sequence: CASKFGTDSGNTIYF.

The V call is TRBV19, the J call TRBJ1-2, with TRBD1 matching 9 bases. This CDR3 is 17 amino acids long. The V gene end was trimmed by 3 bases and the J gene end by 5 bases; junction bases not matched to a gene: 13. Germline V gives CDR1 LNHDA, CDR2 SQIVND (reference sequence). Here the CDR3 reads CASSMPSPGQGPYGYTF. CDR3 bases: TGTGCCAGTAGTATGCCCTCTCCGGGACAGGGACCATATGGCTACACCTTC.

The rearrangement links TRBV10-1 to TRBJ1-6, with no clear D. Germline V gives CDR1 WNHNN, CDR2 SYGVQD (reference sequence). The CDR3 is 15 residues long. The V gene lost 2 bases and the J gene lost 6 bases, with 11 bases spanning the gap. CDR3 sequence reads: CASSERVTTNSPLHF. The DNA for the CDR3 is TGCGCCAGCAGTGAGAGGGTCACTACTAATTCACCCCTCCACTTT.

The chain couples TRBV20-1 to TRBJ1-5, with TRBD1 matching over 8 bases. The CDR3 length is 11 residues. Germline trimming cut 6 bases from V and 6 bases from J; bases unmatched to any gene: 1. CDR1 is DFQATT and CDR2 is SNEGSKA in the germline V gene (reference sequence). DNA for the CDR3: TGCAGTGCAGGACAGGGTCAGCCCCAGCATTTT. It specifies CSAGQGQPQHF.

CDR3 sequence (DNA): TGTGCCAGCAGCTTGGGGGCCACTGAAGCTTTCTTT. This gives the protein CASSLGATEAFF. J is TRBJ1-1 and V is TRBV11-2; possibly TRBD1 for D (6 bases). CDR1 is SGHAT and CDR2 is FQNNGV in the germline V gene. The CDR3 is made up of 12 amino acids. Trimming removed 3 bases at V and 4 bases at J, with 6 bases between.

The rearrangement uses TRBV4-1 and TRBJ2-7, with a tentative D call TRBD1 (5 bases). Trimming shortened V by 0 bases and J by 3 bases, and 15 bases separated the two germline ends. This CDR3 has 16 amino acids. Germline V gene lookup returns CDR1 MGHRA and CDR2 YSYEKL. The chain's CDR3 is CASSQERPGFYYEQYF. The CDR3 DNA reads TGCGCCAGCAGCCAAGAGCGACCAGGGTTTTACTACGAGCAGTACTTC.

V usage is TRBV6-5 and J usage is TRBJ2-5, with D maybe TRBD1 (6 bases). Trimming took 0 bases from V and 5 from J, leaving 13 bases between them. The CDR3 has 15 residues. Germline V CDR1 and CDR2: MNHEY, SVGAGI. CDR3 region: CASSYSPGDLETQYF. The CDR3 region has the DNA TGTGCCAGCAGTTACTCCCCAGGGGATTTGGAGACCCAGTACTTC.

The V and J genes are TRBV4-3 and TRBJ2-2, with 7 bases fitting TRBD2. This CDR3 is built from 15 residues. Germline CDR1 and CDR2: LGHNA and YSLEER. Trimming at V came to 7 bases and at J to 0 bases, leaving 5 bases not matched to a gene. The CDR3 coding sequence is TGCGCCAGCACTAGACTAGCCTCGAACACCGGGGAGCTGTTTTTT. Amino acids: CASTRLASNTGELFF.

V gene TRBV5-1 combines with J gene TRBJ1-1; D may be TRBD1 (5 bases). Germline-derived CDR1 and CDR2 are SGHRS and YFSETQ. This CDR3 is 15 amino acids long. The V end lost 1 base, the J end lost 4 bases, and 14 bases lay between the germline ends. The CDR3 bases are TGCGCCAGCAGCTTGACTGTCGCTGGGACCACTGAAGCTTTCTTT. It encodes CASSLTVAGTTEAFF.

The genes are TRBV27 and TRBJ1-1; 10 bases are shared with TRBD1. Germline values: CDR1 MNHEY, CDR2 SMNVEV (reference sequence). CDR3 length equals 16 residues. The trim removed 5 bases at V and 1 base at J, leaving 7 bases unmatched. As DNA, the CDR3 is TGTGCCAGCAGTATGGGGACAGGGGTCCCGAACACTGAAGCTTTCTTT. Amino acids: CASSMGTGVPNTEAFF.

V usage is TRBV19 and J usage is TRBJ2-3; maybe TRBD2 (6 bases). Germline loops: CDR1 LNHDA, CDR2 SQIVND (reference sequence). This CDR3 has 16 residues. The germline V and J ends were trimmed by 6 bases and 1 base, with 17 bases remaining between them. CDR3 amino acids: CASSEDYGYGTDTQYF. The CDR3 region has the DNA TGTGCCAGTAGCGAGGACTACGGGTACGGCACAGATACGCAGTATTTT.

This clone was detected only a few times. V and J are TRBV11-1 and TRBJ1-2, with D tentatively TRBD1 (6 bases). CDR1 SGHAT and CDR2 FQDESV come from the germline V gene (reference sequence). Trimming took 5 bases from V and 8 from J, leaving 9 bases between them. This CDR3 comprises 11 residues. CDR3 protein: CASSAGVGYTF. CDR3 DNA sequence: TGTGCCAGCAGCGCAGGGGTCGGCTACACCTTC.

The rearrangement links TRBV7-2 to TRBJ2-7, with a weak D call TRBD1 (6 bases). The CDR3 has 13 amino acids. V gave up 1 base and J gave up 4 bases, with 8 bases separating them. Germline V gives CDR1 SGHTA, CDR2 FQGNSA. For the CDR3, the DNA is TGTGCCAGCAGCTTAGGGGGGCAGTACGAGCAGTACTTC. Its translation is CASSLGGQYEQYF.

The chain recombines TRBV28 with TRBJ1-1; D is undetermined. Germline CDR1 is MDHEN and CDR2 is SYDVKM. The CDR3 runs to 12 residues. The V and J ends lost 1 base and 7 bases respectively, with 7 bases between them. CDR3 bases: TGTGCCAGCAGTTTATCTGTCGGTGAAGCTTTCTTT. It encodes CASSLSVGEAFF.

CDR3 region: CASSQHIAGGSLGEQYF. The CDR3 nucleotides are TGCGCCAGCAGCCAACATATAGCGGGGGGCTCCCTTGGCGAGCAGTACTTC. The chain recombines TRBV4-1 with TRBJ2-7; 10 bases match TRBD2. CDR3 length equals 17 residues. Germline CDR1 reads MGHRA; CDR2 reads YSYEKL. V was pared by 2 bases and J by 6 bases, with 13 bases of the junction left unmatched.

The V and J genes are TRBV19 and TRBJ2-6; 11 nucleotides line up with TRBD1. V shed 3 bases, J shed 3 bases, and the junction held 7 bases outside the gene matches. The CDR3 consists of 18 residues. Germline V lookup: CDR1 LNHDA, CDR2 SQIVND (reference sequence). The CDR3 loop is CASSILDRGRVGANVLTF. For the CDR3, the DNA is TGTGCCAGTAGTATTCTGGACAGGGGGCGCGTTGGGGCCAACGTCCTGACTTTC.

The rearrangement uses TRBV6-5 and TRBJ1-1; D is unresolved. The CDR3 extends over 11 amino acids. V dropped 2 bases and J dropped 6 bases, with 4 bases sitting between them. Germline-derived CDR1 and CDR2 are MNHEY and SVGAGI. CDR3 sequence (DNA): TGTGCCAGCAGTTACAGTTCTGAAGCTTTCTTT. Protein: CASSYSSEAFF.

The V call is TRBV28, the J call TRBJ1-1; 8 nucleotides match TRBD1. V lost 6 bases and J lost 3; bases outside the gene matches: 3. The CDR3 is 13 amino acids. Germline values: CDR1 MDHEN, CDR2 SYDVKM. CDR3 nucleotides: TGTGCCAGCAGGCAGGGGGCTGACACTGAAGCTTTCTTT. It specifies CASRQGADTEAFF.